This T cell receptor (beta chain) originates from a study of CD8 T cells in ankylosing spondylitis (dated by TCRdb to 2016 to 2017). For context, the study as a whole: To find TCR variants linked to disease, the study profiled T cell receptor beta repertoires in ankylosing spondylitis patients and healthy donors. Peripheral blood samples were taken, and synovial fluid was additionally collected from ankylosing spondylitis patients. The whole study cohort included 108 healthy donors and 25 ankylosing spondylitis patients.

Data came from an Illumina HiSeq 2500. Quantitative 5'-RACE with molecular barcodes was the method used to prepare the TCR beta libraries. The authors' analysis ran thus. A new computational method, built on a probabilistic model of VDJ rearrangement, was used to identify disease-linked TCR variants. TCRdb trimmed the raw reads at Q25, called clones with MiXCR and kept productive beta chains. Identical CDR3 proteins give one entry, which carries the most common genes and DNA. TCRdb's processing, not the authors' own work, is the source of the V and J calls. In all, the sample holds fewer than 250,000 distinct CDR3 sequences, and over 9.5% of those were seen once. Of the sample, about 3% falls within the top ten clones. This clonotype was counted ten times or more. Its antigen target is currently unknown. Per-base quality was not reported, and no clone a single base away is much larger than it. The CDR3 spans 13 residues, from the cysteine through the phenylalanine. This entry keeps only the CDR3 DNA: 39 bases, framed from base 1. The trim is 3 bases for V and 0 bases for J, with a gap of 6 bases between the germline ends.

The full study reports these points: Some of the motif variants had been reported before in the synovial fluid and blood of reactive arthritis patients, a finding that suggests common disease-initiation mechanisms. A TCR beta motif of about 8 highly homologous amino acid variants appeared characteristic of blood from ankylosing spondylitis patients. The disease-linked clones were reported as significantly enriched in matched synovial fluid samples from ankylosing spondylitis patients. A CD8+ phenotype was shown by the disease-linked clones, which were found at relatively low frequencies in peripheral blood.

The source material was blood, either unsorted or a sorted T cell fraction (not recorded which). This clonotype originated in a male donor with ankylosing spondylitis or in good health (not recorded which). The chain was built from TRBV12-3 or TRBV12-4 and TRBJ2-7; the D gene remains uncertain. The sequenced DNA is TGTGCCAGCAGTTTCGGGTCCTCCTACGAGCAGTACTTC. The translation is CASSFGSSYEQYF.